The 24 T cell receptor beta chains below were found in one sample sequenced in a study of beta chain features in type 1 diabetes. Reverse transcribing all isolated RNA meant expressed TCRB transcripts were sequenced. TCRdb keeps only in-frame clones here, not all; method: immunoSEQ multiplex PCR. This table has roughly 140,000 clones, 6.9% appearing once. Sequenced input: central memory CD4+ T cells from blood. The source of these receptors is a woman aged 25 to 39 in good health.

This chain joins TRBV6-5 and TRBJ2-3, with a tentative D call TRBD2 (5 bases). Germline values: CDR1 MNHEY, CDR2 SVGAGI. The CDR3 is 13 amino acids. Trimming took off 6 bases at V and 0 bases at J, with 7 bases between the two ends. This CDR3 is CASRRGSTDTQYF. The CDR3 DNA is TGTGCCAGCAGACGCGGGAGCACAGATACGCAGTATTTT.

The chain couples TRBV7-9 to TRBJ1-1, with TRBD1 identical over 7 bases. CDR3 length: 14 amino acids. CDR1 SEHNR and CDR2 FQNEAQ come from the germline V gene (reference sequence). J lost 2 bases, V lost 5 bases, and 5 bases had no gene match. DNA for the CDR3: TGTGCCAGCAGCGACAGGGTGAGAAACACTGAAGCTTTCTTT. It yields the protein CASSDRVRNTEAFF.

This clone showed up just once. The chain joins TRBV28 to TRBJ1-4, with 10 bases matching TRBD1. The germline gives CDR1 MDHEN, CDR2 SYDVKM. V lost 4 bases and J lost 8; bases outside the gene matches: 10. The CDR3 extends over 16 amino acids. CDR3 nucleotides: TGTGCCAGCAGTTCCGGGACAGGGGCCACAGGGGAAAAACTGTTTTTT. Its protein product is CASSSGTGATGEKLFF.

V usage is TRBV28 and J usage is TRBJ2-2; TRBD1 matches at 9 bases. J was trimmed by 7 bases and V by 6 bases; bases with no gene match: 3. CDR1 and CDR2 from the germline V gene are MDHEN and SYDVKM. The CDR3 has 13 residues. The CDR3 region is CASSTGGGGELFF. DNA of the CDR3: TGTGCCAGCAGCACAGGGGGCGGCGGGGAGCTGTTTTTT.

This clone was detected a few times. This chain connects TRBV30 to TRBJ2-3, with TRBD2 as a possible D gene (5 bases). Trimming shortened V by 5 bases and J by 5 bases, and 14 bases separated the two germline ends. There are 13 residues in the CDR3. CDR1 and CDR2 from the germline V gene are GTSNPN and SVGIG (reference sequence). The CDR3 loop is CAWVRGPGDTQYF. As DNA, the CDR3 is TGTGCCTGGGTTCGAGGGCCAGGAGATACGCAGTATTTT.

V is TRBV4-2 and J is TRBJ2-3; 8 nucleotides align to TRBD1. V was clipped by 5 bases and J by 0 bases; unmatched bases: 7. This CDR3 is 16 amino acids long. Germline assignment: CDR1 LGHNA and CDR2 YNFKEQ. The CDR3 loop is CASSKSQGASTDTQYF. The CDR3 DNA reads TGTGCCAGCAGCAAAAGCCAGGGGGCAAGCACAGATACGCAGTATTTT.

This clone was detected only a few times. The V gene is TRBV18, the J gene TRBJ2-2; TRBD2 matches at 7 bases. The CDR3 has 14 amino acids. With V trimmed by 2 bases and J by 7 bases, 4 bases remained unmatched. Germline CDR1 and CDR2: KGHSH and LQKENI. Written as DNA, the CDR3 is TGTGCCAGCTCACCAATCCGGGAGGTCGGGGAGCTGTTTTTT. It translates to CASSPIREVGELFF.

This clone was detected a few times. The V call is TRBV5-1, the J call TRBJ2-1; the match to TRBD2 covers 7 bases. Trimming took 1 base from V and 6 from J; bases not matched to a gene: 4. The CDR3 extends over 14 amino acids. In germline, CDR1 is SGHRS, CDR2 YFSETQ. CDR3 nucleotide sequence: TGCGCCAGCAGCTTGTCACTAGCGAGCAATGAGCAGTTCTTC. Translation: CASSLSLASNEQFF. Full variable domain (remainder filled in from reference TRBV5-1 and TRBJ2-1): KAGVTQTPRYLIKTRGQQVTLSCSPISGHRSVSWYQQTPGQGLQFLFEYFSETQRNKGNFPGRFSGRQFSNSRSEMNVSTLELGDSALYLCASSLSLASNEQFFGPGTRLTVL.

This clone was seen only a few times. The CDR3 bases are TGTGCCAGCAGCTCAGGGTATTTTGGCTACACCTTC. This encodes CASSSGYFGYTF. The J gene is TRBJ1-2, the V gene TRBV11-3, with a weak D call TRBD1 (5 bases). The germline V gene encodes CDR1 SGHNT and CDR2 YENEEA. The CDR3 covers 12 residues. V was trimmed by 4 bases and J by 7 bases, leaving 10 bases between them.

In its sample, this clone was seen many times. The chain links TRBV29-1 to TRBJ2-3, with TRBD1 identical over 8 bases. Trimming took 5 bases from V and 6 from J; bases not matched to a gene: 10. The CDR3 has 14 amino acids. Germline lookup yields CDR1 SQVTM and CDR2 ANQGSEA. The CDR3 DNA is TGCAGCGTTTATAACAGGGGGTATAGGGATACGCAGTATTTT. This codes for CSVYNRGYRDTQYF.

The chain links TRBV2 to TRBJ1-2, with a weak D call TRBD1 (5 bases). Trimming took 1 base from V and 7 from J, leaving 13 bases between them. CDR3 length equals 14 residues. CDR1 and CDR2 (germline): SNHLY, FYNNEI. CDR3 region: CASSEGTFSAGYTF. The CDR3 coding sequence is TGTGCCAGCAGTGAAGGGACATTCTCGGCTGGCTACACCTTC.

Concerning this clone: Other DNA sequences in this sample translate to the same CDR3. J is TRBJ1-5 and V is TRBV19, with D tentatively TRBD1 (5 bases). The CDR3 has 12 amino acids. The germline V and J ends were trimmed by 5 bases and 4 bases, with 6 bases remaining between them. The germline gives CDR1 LNHDA, CDR2 SQIVND (reference sequence). The CDR3 is CASSRQNQPQHF. Written as DNA, the CDR3 is TGTGCCAGTAGTCGACAGAATCAGCCCCAGCATTTT.

The rearrangement uses TRBV9 and TRBJ1-5; 7 bases agree with TRBD1. Germline CDR1 reads SGDLS; CDR2 reads YYNGEE. The V and J ends lost 4 bases and 4 bases, in that order; junction bases with no gene match: 5. The length of the CDR3 is 14 residues. CDR3 DNA: TGTGCCAGCAGCCGGACAGGACAAAATCAGCCCCAGCATTTT. This sequence encodes CASSRTGQNQPQHF.

The V call is TRBV11-2, the J call TRBJ2-7; the match to TRBD1 covers 11 bases. The V gene end was trimmed by 6 bases and the J gene end by 2 bases; junction bases not matched to a gene: 6. The CDR3 runs 15 residues. Germline CDR1 and CDR2: SGHAT and FQNNGV. The CDR3 coding sequence is TGTGCCAGCAGTAAAGGGACAGGGGGTACCTACGAGCAGTACTTC. It codes for CASSKGTGGTYEQYF.

This clone turned up a few times. The chain couples TRBV7-3 to TRBJ2-1, with 8 bases that match TRBD2. The germline gives CDR1 SGHTA, CDR2 FQGTGA. CDR3 length: 19 residues. V was clipped by 0 bases and J by 0 bases; unmatched bases: 10. As DNA, the CDR3 is TGTGCCAGCAGCTTAACCGGGACTAGAGCCCAGAGCTCCTACAATGAGCAGTTCTTC. Amino acid sequence: CASSLTGTRAQSSYNEQFF.

J is TRBJ2-7 and V is TRBV11-2, with D perhaps TRBD1 (7 bases). The V and J ends lost 5 bases and 3 bases respectively, with 26 bases between them. The CDR3 has 18 amino acids. From germline, CDR1 is SGHAT and CDR2 FQNNGV. This chain's CDR3 is CASSPLSRVQGGRYEQYF. DNA of the CDR3: TGTGCCAGCAGCCCACTTTCAAGGGTTCAGGGGGGTCGCTACGAGCAGTACTTC.

Points on this clone: Other DNA sequences within the sample encode an identical CDR3. J is TRBJ2-5 and V is TRBV7-3, with no clear D. The CDR3 is 13 amino acids. With 5 bases removed from V and 1 base from J, the gap between germline ends came to 8 bases. Germline V gene sequence: CDR1 SGHTA, CDR2 FQGTGA. The DNA of the CDR3 is TGTGCCAGCAGCCTGGGCCCCCAAGAGACCCAGTACTTC. This gives the protein CASSLGPQETQYF.

The chain links TRBV5-4 to TRBJ1-5; 7 positions match TRBD1. V was clipped by 6 bases and J by 5 bases; unmatched bases: 5. The CDR3 is 13 amino acids. The germline V gene encodes CDR1 SGHNT and CDR2 YYREEE (reference sequence). The CDR3 is CASTRQGYQPQHF. In DNA, the CDR3 is TGTGCCAGCACCCGACAGGGCTATCAGCCCCAGCATTTT.

The V call is TRBV29-1, the J call TRBJ1-2; D is undetermined. The CDR3 is made up of 11 amino acids. CDR1 and CDR2 from the germline V gene are SQVTM and ANQGSEA. V lost 3 bases and J lost 4, with 6 bases in between. This chain's CDR3 is CSVDSAYGYTF. The DNA for the CDR3 is TGCAGCGTTGACAGTGCCTATGGCTACACCTTC.

The chain carries TRBV2 and TRBJ1-2, with unresolved D. Germline V gene data show CDR1 as SNHLY and CDR2 as FYNNEI. CDR3 length equals 14 residues. With 0 bases removed from V and 4 bases from J, the gap between germline ends came to 9 bases. The CDR3 sequence: CASSEARGSYGYTF. CDR3 bases: TGTGCCAGCAGTGAAGCCCGGGGAAGCTATGGCTACACCTTC.

This clone has a handful of counts. This rearrangement joins TRBV6-6 to TRBJ2-5; TRBD2 matches 8 bases. With V trimmed by 6 bases and J by 4 bases, 10 bases remained unmatched. Germline V gene data show CDR1 as MNHNY and CDR2 as SVGAGI (reference sequence). The CDR3 contains 15 residues. The CDR3 bases are TGTGCCAGCAGCGGGAGGGACTCCATTGCAGAGACCCAGTACTTC. Protein: CASSGRDSIAETQYF.

Details on this clone: At the DNA level, this CDR3 is encoded by other sequences in the same sample as well. The chain is built from TRBV4-2 and TRBJ2-1; TRBD2 agrees at 10 bases. CDR1 is LGHNA and CDR2 is YNFKEQ in the germline V gene. V was clipped by 1 base and J by 7 bases; unmatched bases: 1. The CDR3 is 14 residues long. CDR3 in DNA: TGTGCCAGCAGCCAAGTGGGACTAGCGAATGAGCAGTTCTTC. Translating gives CASSQVGLANEQFF.

This clone showed up just a few times. Other DNA sequences in this sample translate to the same CDR3. The chain links TRBV7-3 to TRBJ2-3; D might be TRBD2 (7 bases). Per the germline V gene, CDR1 is SGHTA and CDR2 is FQGTGA. Trimming cost V 2 bases and J 0 bases, with 12 bases left between them. This CDR3 spans 16 amino acids. CDR3 protein: CASSLGGGRSTDTQYF. The CDR3 DNA sequence: TGTGCCAGCAGCTTAGGCGGGGGCCGAAGCACAGATACGCAGTATTTT.

V usage is TRBV6-4 and J usage is TRBJ1-1; D may be TRBD1 (6 bases). Trimming removed 10 bases at V and 4 bases at J, with 16 bases between. Germline assignment: CDR1 MRHNA and CDR2 SNTAGT. CDR3 length: 13 residues. The CDR3 reads CATPLGGGTEAFF. The DNA of the CDR3 is TGTGCCACCCCTCTAGGGGGGGGCACTGAAGCTTTCTTT.